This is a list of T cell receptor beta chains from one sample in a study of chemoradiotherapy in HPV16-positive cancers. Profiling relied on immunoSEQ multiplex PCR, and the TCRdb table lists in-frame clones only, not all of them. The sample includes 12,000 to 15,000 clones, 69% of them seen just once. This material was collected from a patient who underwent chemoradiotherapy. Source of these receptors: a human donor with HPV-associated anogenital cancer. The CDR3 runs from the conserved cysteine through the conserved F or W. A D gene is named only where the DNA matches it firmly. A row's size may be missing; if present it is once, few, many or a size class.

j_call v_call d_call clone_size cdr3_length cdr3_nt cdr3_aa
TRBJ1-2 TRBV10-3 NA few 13 TGTGCCATCAGTCTGGGACCCGACTATGGCTACACCTTC CAISLGPDYGYTF
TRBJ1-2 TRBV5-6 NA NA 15 TGTGCCAGCAGCTTGTCTGGGGTTAGTAACTATGGCTACACCTTC CASSLSGVSNYGYTF
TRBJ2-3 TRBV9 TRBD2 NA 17 TGTGCCAGCAGCGTAGTCCCTAGCGGGGGGGCGACAGATACGCAGTATTTT CASSVVPSGGATDTQYF
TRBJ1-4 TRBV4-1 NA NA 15 TGCGCCAGCAGCTCCATTGGGGCAACTAATGAAAAACTGTTTTTT CASSSIGATNEKLFF
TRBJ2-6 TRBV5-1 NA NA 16 TGCGCCAGCAGCTTGGCCGGTTCAACGGGGGCCAACGTCCTGACTTTC CASSLAGSTGANVLTF
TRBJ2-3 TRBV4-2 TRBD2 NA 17 TGTGCCAGCAGCCAAGATGTCCTAGCGGCGATCACAGATACGCAGTATTTT CASSQDVLAAITDTQYF
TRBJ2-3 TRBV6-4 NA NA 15 TGTGCCAGCAGTGTTTATGGGGGTAGCACAGATACGCAGTATTTT CASSVYGGSTDTQYF
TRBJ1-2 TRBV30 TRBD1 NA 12 TGTGCCTGGAGTGAGGACAGGTCCGGCTACACCTTC CAWSEDRSGYTF
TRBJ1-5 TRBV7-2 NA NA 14 TGTGCCAGCAGCTTAGTAAAAGGGGGTCAGCCCCAGCATTTT CASSLVKGGQPQHF
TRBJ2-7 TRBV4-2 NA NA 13 TGTGCCAGCAGCCAGACTAGCTCCTACGAGCAGTACTTC CASSQTSSYEQYF
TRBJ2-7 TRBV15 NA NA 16 TGTGCCACCAGCAGAGATCGAGCCTCCAGCCTCTACGAGCAGTACTTC CATSRDRASSLYEQYF
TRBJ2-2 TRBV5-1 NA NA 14 TGCGCCAGCAGCCCGAGCAGGCGCACCGGGGAGCTGTTTTTT CASSPSRRTGELFF
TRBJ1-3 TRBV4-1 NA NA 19 TGCGCCAGCAGCCGAGTGGGATCGCTGACTGGTTCCTCTGGAAACACCATATATTTT CASSRVGSLTGSSGNTIYF
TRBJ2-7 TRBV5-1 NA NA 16 TGCGCCAGCAGCACCGGAGGGTCTCAGGGTGTCGCCGAGCAGTACTTC CASSTGGSQGVAEQYF
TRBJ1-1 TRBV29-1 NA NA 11 TGCAGCGTCCCAGGTATATTTGAAGCTTTCTTT CSVPGIFEAFF
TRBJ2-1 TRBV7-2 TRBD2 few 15 TGTGCCAGCAGCTCATCGGGGGGGGGTTATCTTGAGCAGTTCTTC CASSSSGGGYLEQFF
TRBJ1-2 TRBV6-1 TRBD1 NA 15 TGTGCCAGCAGTCTGCGACAGGGAAGTAACTATGGCTACACCTTC CASSLRQGSNYGYTF
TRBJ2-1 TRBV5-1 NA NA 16 TGCGCCAGCAGCTTGGTCGTGGTTCGGGGGTCGAATGAGCAGTTCTTC CASSLVVVRGSNEQFF
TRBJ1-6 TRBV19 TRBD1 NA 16 TGTGCCAGTAGTATTGGCTGGGACAGCCATCCTTCACCCCTCCACTTT CASSIGWDSHPSPLHF
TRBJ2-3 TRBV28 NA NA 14 TGTGCCAGCAGTCGGTCGGTTCACACAGATACGCAGTATTTT CASSRSVHTDTQYF
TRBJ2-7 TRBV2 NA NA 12 TGTGCCAGCAGAGAGATACTATACGAGCAGTACTTC CASREILYEQYF
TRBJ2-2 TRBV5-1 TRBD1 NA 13 TGCGCCAGCAGCGGACAGGGGGCCGGGGAGCTGTTTTTT CASSGQGAGELFF
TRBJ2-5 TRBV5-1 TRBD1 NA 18 TGCGCCAGCAGCTTGGGAACAGGGGGAAAAGGGATCGGGGAGACCCAGTACTTC CASSLGTGGKGIGETQYF
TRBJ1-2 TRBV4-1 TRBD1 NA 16 TGCGCCAGCAGCCAGGGGCGCGGACAGGGGGCACGGGGCTACACCTTC CASSQGRGQGARGYTF
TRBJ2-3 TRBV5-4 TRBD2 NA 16 TGTGCCAGCAGCTTAAAGACTAGCGGGGGAACAGATACGCAGTATTTT CASSLKTSGGTDTQYF
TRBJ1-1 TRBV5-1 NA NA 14 TGCGCCAGCAGCTTGACGTTGTCGAACACTGAAGCTTTCTTT CASSLTLSNTEAFF
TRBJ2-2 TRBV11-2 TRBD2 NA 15 TGTGCCAGCAGCTTAACTAGCGGGTGGACCGGGGAGCTGTTTTTT CASSLTSGWTGELFF
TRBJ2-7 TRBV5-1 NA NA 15 TGCGCCAGCAGCTTGACAGGAGTAAATCCCTACGAGCAGTACTTC CASSLTGVNPYEQYF
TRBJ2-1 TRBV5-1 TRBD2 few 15 TGCGCCAGCAGCTTGGGCGGGGGGGCCTCGAATGAGCAGTTCTTC CASSLGGGASNEQFF
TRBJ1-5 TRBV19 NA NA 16 TGTGCCAGTACGTCTGGAGAGGGTCGAAGCAATCAGCCCCAGCATTTT CASTSGEGRSNQPQHF
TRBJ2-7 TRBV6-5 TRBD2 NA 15 TGTGCCAGCAGTTACGGGCGGGGGGGTCGATACGAGCAGTACTTC CASSYGRGGRYEQYF
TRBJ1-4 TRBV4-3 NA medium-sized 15 TGCGCCAGCAGCCAAGATTTCGGATCTAATGAAAAACTGTTTTTT CASSQDFGSNEKLFF
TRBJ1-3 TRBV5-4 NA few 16 TGTGCCAGCAGCCCCGGTAGGGTATCTGCTGGAAACACCATATATTTT CASSPGRVSAGNTIYF
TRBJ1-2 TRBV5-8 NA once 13 TGTGCCAGCAGCTTTACAGAAAACTATGGCTACACCTTC CASSFTENYGYTF
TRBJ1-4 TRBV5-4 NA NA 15 TGTGCCAGCAGCTTACCAGAGGGGACTAATGAAAAACTGTTTTTT CASSLPEGTNEKLFF
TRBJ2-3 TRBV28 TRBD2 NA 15 TGTGCCAGCAGTTTACTAGCGGGAGGTCTAAATACGCAGTATTTT CASSLLAGGLNTQYF
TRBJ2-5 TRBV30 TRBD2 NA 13 TGTGCCTGGAGTCCCATAAGGGGAGGGGCCCAGTACTTC CAWSPIRGGAQYF